This TCR beta chain was found in a study of blood T cell repertoires in COVID-19. About the research overall: Collection of acute and convalescent COVID-19 samples took place in the United States, Italy and Spain.

This CDR3 spans 13 amino acids. CDR1 MGHRA and CDR2 YSYEKL come from the germline V gene. Trimming took off 1 base at V and 7 bases at J, with 5 bases between the two ends. The assay was immunoSEQ multiplex PCR, and TCRdb's table has in-frame clones only and misses some. Of under 200,000 clones listed, roughly 93% are singletons. The chain is built from TRBV4-1 and TRBJ1-6, with D unresolved. The source is a young man with acute or convalescent COVID-19. Material: peripheral blood. The CDR3 is CASSQVLNSPLHF. In DNA, the CDR3 is TGCGCCAGCAGCCAAGTCCTGAATTCACCCCTCCACTTT.